The sequence of this TCR beta chain was determined in a study of T cells after posttransplantation cyclophosphamide. Overall study findings and caveats: Skin or GI-infiltrating T cells shared few TRB sequences with blood.

Repertoires were generated with immunoSEQ multiplex PCR, while TCRdb's copy carries only in-frame clones and drops some. The profile covers 42,000 or so clones, none occurring a single time. This clone was seen repeatedly, ten times or more. Its target is not known. This CDR3 is built from 15 residues. V lost 4 bases to trimming and J lost 1 base, with 13 bases between them. The V gene's germline CDR1 is LNHDA and CDR2 SQIVND (reference sequence). The material sequenced was PBMCs. This receptor was taken from a woman aged 45-60 years in good health and a related stem cell transplant donor. The rearrangement joins TRBV19 to TRBJ1-2; D gene uncertain. CDR3 in DNA: TGTGCCAGTAGTAGAGGAGACCGCGATAACTATGGCTACACCTTC. Translation gives CASSRGDRDNYGYTF.